These 13 T cell receptor beta chains were sequenced from one sample in a study of cytomegalovirus exposure and HLA in healthy donors. Primers for the PCR totalled 60 Vbeta and 13 Jbeta. The repertoire was sequenced with immunoSEQ multiplex PCR; TCRdb's copy has only in-frame clones and lacks some. The sample includes more than 100,000 clones, over 75% of them seen just once. The sequencing input was PBMCs. These receptors all stem from a human donor in good health.

V is TRBV5-1 and J is TRBJ2-3; possible D gene TRBD2, 5 bases. From germline, CDR1 is SGHRS and CDR2 YFSETQ. The germline V and J ends were trimmed by 7 bases and 1 base, with 13 bases remaining between them. This CDR3 has 14 amino acids. The CDR3 DNA follows: TGCGCCAGCTGCACTAGGAGCGGCACAGATACGCAGTATTTT. Amino acid sequence: CASCTRSGTDTQYF.

This sequence joins TRBV19 and TRBJ1-5; D ambiguous. The ends were cut back, 4 bases at V and 0 bases at J, with 13 bases in the middle. This CDR3 region has 16 residues. CDR1 LNHDA and CDR2 SQIVND come from the germline V gene (reference sequence). The CDR3 reads CASSKEEPSSNQPQHF. The CDR3, as DNA: TGTGCCAGTAGTAAAGAAGAGCCATCTAGCAATCAGCCCCAGCATTTT. The whole variable domain, remainder taken from reference TRBV19 and TRBJ1-5, is DGGITQSPKYLFRKEGQNVTLSCEQNLNHDAMYWYRQDPGQGLRLIYYSQIVNDFQKGDIAEGYSVSREKKESFPLTVTSAQKNPTAFYLCASSKEEPSSNQPQHFGDGTRLSIL.

This rearrangement joins TRBV5-1 to TRBJ2-3, with 10 bases fitting TRBD1. V gave up 3 bases and J gave up 3 bases; unmatched junction bases: 7. The CDR3 extends over 16 amino acids. The V gene's germline CDR1 is SGHRS and CDR2 YFSETQ. CDR3 in DNA: TGCGCCAGCAGCTCGACAGGGGGCGTTAGTACAGATACGCAGTATTTT. Amino acids: CASSSTGGVSTDTQYF.

The chain employs TRBV6-5 and TRBJ1-1; tentative D call: TRBD1 (6 bases). Trimming removed 2 bases from V and 5 bases from J, with 12 bases in between. Germline CDR1 MNHEY, CDR2 SVGAGI. This CDR3 is built from 14 residues. The CDR3 protein is CASSYGRGGTEAFF. The CDR3 DNA is TGTGCCAGCAGTTACGGCAGGGGTGGTACTGAAGCTTTCTTT.

The count of this clone is one. The CDR3 here is CATRPGQDEQYF. The CDR3 DNA follows: TGTGCCACCCGACCGGGACAAGACGAGCAGTACTTC. This chain connects TRBV10-3 to TRBJ2-7; perhaps TRBD1 as D (6 bases). This CDR3 region has 12 residues. The germline V and J ends were trimmed by 10 bases and 5 bases, with 15 bases remaining between them. Germline-derived CDR1 and CDR2 are ENHRY and SYGVKD.

The genes are TRBV28 and TRBJ2-7, with D possibly being TRBD2 (6 bases). The germline V gene encodes CDR1 MDHEN and CDR2 SYDVKM. The CDR3 runs 15 residues. Between the trimmed V and J ends, which lost 6 bases and 2 bases, there was a span of 17 bases. The CDR3 sequence: CASSPAGRRPYEQYF. CDR3 DNA: TGTGCCAGCAGCCCCGCGGGACGGAGGCCCTACGAGCAGTACTTC.

The rearrangement links TRBV10-3 to TRBJ1-1; the match to TRBD1 covers 8 bases. Germline V gives CDR1 ENHRY, CDR2 SYGVKD. V was pared by 4 bases and J by 0 bases, with 7 bases of the junction left unmatched. The CDR3 contains 16 residues. CDR3 residues: CAISASRTGMNTEAFF. CDR3 nucleotide sequence: TGTGCCATCAGTGCTAGCCGGACAGGGATGAACACTGAAGCTTTCTTT.

This clone has just one count. Its ends do not fully match the called genes, so a read error is possible. In nucleotides, the CDR3 is TGCGCCAGCAGCAGTCAGGGGTCTGGGGCCAACGTCCCGACTTTC. Translated, it gives CASSSQGSGANVPTF. This chain uses TRBV5-1 with TRBJ2-6, with D perhaps matching TRBD1 (6 bases). Germline CDR1 reads SGHRS; CDR2 reads YFSETQ. CDR3 length: 15 residues.

The chain carries TRBV6-1 and TRBJ2-3; no reliable D call. V was cut by 0 bases and J by 6 bases, with 13 bases left in between. The CDR3 spans 15 residues. Germline lookup yields CDR1 MNHNS and CDR2 SASEGT. The CDR3 region has the DNA TGTGCCAGCAGTGAAGCGCTAGGCCCCTGGGATACGCAGTATTTT. Translated, it gives CASSEALGPWDTQYF.

V and J are TRBV6-1 and TRBJ1-1, with 7 bases matching TRBD1. The CDR3 runs to 15 residues. The trim removed 7 bases at V and 5 bases at J, leaving 13 bases unmatched. The germline V gene has CDR1 MNHNS and CDR2 SASEGT. The CDR3 sequence: CASNLNRGGGTEAFF. The CDR3 DNA follows: TGTGCCAGCAATTTGAACAGGGGTGGAGGAACTGAAGCTTTCTTT.

V and J are TRBV10-3 and TRBJ2-7; 10 bases are shared with TRBD2. The germline gives CDR1 ENHRY, CDR2 SYGVKD. CDR3 length: 16 residues. The J segment lost 2 bases and the V segment lost 3 bases, leaving 7 bases of the junction unmatched. CDR3 coding DNA: TGTGCCATCAGTGACTCTCGGACTAGCGGTACCTACGAGCAGTACTTC. Amino acid sequence: CAISDSRTSGTYEQYF.

This clone has just one count. The chain employs TRBV5-1 and TRBJ2-4; 7 nucleotides align to TRBD1. The junction had 11 bases not matched to a gene; V was cut back by 6 bases and J by 5 bases. CDR1 and CDR2 from the germline V gene are SGHRS and YFSETQ. The CDR3 spans 15 residues. CDR3 region: CASNKLGGTENIQYF. For the CDR3, the DNA is TGCGCCAGCAACAAACTAGGGGGCACGGAAAACATTCAGTACTTC.

This chain joins TRBV5-4 and TRBJ1-4; D is perhaps TRBD1 (6 bases). The CDR3 consists of 15 residues. Trimming shortened V by 0 bases and J by 5 bases, and 11 bases separated the two germline ends. The V gene's germline CDR1 is SGHNT and CDR2 YYREEE (reference sequence). The CDR3: CASSLALTGNEKLFF. The CDR3 nucleotides are TGTGCCAGCAGCTTGGCCCTAACAGGGAATGAAAAACTGTTTTTT.